Described below is a single T cell receptor (beta chain) sequence and its context. Antigen specificity is unknown. This record comes from a study of cytomegalovirus exposure and HLA in healthy donors. Findings of the study overall: The records held CMV serostatus as the only immune exposure information. Most sequenced TCRs were rare (though some public TCRs occurred in many donors).

Donors in the study were healthy people who gave bone marrow. Germline values: CDR1 MDHEN, CDR2 SYDVKM. Trimming stripped 10 bases from V and 3 bases from J, with 13 bases between. CDR3 length: 14 residues. Researchers ran the PCR with 60 Vbeta and 13 Jbeta primers. Using immunoSEQ multiplex PCR, the repertoire was profiled, and TCRdb retains in-frame clones only, with some absent. Among over 100,000 clones listed, approximately 72% were seen once. The receptor comes from a man between 18 and 35 years old in good health and CMV-seronegative. The chain joins TRBV28 to TRBJ2-6; D is unresolved. The source material was PBMCs. The CDR3 loop is CATPVERGANVLTF. DNA of the CDR3: TGTGCCACCCCTGTAGAGCGTGGGGCCAACGTCCTGACTTTC.